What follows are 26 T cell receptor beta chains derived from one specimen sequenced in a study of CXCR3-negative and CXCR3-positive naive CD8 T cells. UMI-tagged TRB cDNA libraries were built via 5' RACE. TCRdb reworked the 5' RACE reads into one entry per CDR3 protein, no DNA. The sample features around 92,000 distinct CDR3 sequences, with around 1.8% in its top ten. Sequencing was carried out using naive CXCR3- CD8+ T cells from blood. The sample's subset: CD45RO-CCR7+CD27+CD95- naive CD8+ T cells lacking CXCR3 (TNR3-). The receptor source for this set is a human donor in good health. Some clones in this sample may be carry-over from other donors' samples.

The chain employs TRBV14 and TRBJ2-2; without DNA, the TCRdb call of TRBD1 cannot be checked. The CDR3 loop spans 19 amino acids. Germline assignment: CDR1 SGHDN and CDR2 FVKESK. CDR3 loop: CASSQDIWSGTANTGELFF. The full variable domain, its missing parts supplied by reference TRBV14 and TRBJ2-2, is EAGVTQFPSHSVIEKGQTVTLRCDPISGHDNLYWYRRVMGKEIKFLLHFVKESKQDESGMPNNRFLAERTGGTYSTLKVQPAELEDSGVYFCASSQDIWSGTANTGELFFGEGSRLTVL.

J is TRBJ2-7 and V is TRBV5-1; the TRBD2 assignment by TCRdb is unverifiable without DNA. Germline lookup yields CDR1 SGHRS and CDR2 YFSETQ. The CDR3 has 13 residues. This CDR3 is CASRLATTYEQYF.

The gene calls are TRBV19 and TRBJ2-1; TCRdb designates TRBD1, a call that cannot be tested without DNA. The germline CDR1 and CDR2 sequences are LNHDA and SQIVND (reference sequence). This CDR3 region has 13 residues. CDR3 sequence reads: CASSLGARGEQFF.

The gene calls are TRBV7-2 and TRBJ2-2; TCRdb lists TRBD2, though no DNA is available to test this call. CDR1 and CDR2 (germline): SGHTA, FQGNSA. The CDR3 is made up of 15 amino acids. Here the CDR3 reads CASSLAGWAAGELFF. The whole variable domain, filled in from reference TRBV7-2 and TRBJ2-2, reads GAGVSQSPSNKVTEKGKDVELRCDPISGHTALYWYRQSLGQGLEFLIYFQGNSAPDKSGLPSDRFSAERTGGSVSTLTIQRTQQEDSAVYLCASSLAGWAAGELFFGEGSRLTVL.

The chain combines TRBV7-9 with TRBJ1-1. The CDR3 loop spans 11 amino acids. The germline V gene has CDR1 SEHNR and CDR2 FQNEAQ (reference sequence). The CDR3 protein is CASSISGLAFF.

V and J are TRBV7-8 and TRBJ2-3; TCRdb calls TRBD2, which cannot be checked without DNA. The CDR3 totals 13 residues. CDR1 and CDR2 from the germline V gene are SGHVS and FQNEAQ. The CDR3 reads CASSTRTLDTQYF. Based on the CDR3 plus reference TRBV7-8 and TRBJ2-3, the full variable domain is GAGVSQSPRYKVAKRGQDVALRCDPISGHVSLFWYQQALGQGPEFLTYFQNEAQLDKSGLPSDRFFAERPEGSVSTLKIQRTQQEDSAVYLCASSTRTLDTQYFGPGTRLTVL.

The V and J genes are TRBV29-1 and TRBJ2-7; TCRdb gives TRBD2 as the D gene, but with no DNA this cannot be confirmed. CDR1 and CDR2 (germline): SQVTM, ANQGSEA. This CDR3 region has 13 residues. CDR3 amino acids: CSVEVRADHEQYF.

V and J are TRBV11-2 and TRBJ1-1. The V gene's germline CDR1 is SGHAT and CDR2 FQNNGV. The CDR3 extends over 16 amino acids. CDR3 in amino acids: CASSSVAHTLNTEAFF.

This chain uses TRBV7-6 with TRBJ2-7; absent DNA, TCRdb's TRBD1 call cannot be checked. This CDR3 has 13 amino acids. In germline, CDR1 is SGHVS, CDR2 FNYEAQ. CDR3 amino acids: CASSSDRGNEQYF. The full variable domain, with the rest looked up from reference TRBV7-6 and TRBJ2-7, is GAGVSQSPRYKVTKRGQDVALRCDPISGHVSLYWYRQALGQGPEFLTYFNYEAQQDKSGLPNDRFSAERPEGSISTLTIQRTEQRDSAMYRCASSSDRGNEQYFGPGTRLTVT.

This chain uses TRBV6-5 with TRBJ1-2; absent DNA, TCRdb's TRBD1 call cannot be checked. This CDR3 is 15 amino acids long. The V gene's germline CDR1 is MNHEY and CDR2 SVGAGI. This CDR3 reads CASSLGQGGNYGYTF.

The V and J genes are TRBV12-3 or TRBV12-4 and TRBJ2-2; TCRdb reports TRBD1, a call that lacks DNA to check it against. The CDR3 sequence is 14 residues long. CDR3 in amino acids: CASSLQGETGELFF.

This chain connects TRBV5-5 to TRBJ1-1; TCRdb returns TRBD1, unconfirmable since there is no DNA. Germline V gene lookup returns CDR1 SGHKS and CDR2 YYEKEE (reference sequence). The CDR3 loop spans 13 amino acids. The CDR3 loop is CASSLETDTEAFF.

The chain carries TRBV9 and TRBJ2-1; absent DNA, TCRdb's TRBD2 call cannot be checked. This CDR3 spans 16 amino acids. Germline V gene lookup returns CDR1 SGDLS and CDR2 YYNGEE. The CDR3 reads CASSVGEDPSYNEQFF.

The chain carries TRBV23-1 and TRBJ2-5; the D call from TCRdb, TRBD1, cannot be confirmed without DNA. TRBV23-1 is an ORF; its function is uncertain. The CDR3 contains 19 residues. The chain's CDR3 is CASSQRGPWTDTGEETQYF.

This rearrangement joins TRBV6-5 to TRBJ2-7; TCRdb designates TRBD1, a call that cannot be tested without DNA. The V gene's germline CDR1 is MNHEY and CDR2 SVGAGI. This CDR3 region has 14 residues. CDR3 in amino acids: CASRGPGFSYEQYF.

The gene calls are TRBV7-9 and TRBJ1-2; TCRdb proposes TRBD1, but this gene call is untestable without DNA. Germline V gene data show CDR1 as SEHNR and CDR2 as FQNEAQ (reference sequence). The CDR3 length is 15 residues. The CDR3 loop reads CASSQIRGIDYGYTF.

The CDR3 sequence: CAISESGKSYEQYF. This chain uses TRBV10-3 with TRBJ2-7. The length of the CDR3 is 14 residues. Germline V lookup: CDR1 ENHRY, CDR2 SYGVKD.

This CDR3 reads CATSSGQGAIGNTEAFF. The V and J genes are TRBV15 and TRBJ1-1; TCRdb reports TRBD1, a call that lacks DNA to check it against. Germline CDR1 LNHNV, CDR2 YYDKDF (reference sequence). The CDR3 loop spans 17 amino acids. Supplemented by reference TRBV15 and TRBJ1-1, the full variable domain reads DAMVIQNPRYQVTQFGKPVTLSCSQTLNHNVMYWYQQKSSQAPKLLFHYYDKDFNNEADTPDNFQSRRPNTSFCFLDIRSPGLGDTAMYLCATSSGQGAIGNTEAFFGQGTRLTVV.

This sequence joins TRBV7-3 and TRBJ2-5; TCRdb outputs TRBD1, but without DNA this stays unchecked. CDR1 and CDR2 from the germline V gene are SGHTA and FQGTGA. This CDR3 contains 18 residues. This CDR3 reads CASSSRALEGTGEETQYF.

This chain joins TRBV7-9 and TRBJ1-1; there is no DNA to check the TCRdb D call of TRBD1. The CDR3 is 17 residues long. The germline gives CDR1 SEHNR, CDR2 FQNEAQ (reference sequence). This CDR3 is CASSLPPGAGVNTEAFF.

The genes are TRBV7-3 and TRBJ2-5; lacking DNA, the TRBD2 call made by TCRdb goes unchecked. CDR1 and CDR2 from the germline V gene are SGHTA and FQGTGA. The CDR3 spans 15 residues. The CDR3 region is CASSRGLAGEETQYF. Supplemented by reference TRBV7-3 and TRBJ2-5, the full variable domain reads GAGVSQTPSNKVTEKGKYVELRCDPISGHTALYWYRQSLGQGPEFLIYFQGTGAADDSGLPNDRFFAVRPEGSVSTLKIQRTERGDSAVYLCASSRGLAGEETQYFGPGTRLLVL.

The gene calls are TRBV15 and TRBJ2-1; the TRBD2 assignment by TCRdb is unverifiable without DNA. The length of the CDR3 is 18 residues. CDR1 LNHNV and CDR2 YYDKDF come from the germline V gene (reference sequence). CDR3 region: CATSRDRASGTSGNEQFF.

CDR3 sequence reads: CASSPKMGVTGSIEQFF. The chain is built from TRBV3-1 and TRBJ2-1; as DNA is missing, the TRBD1 call by TCRdb cannot be tested. Germline loops: CDR1 LGHDT, CDR2 YNNKEL (reference sequence). There are 17 residues in the CDR3.

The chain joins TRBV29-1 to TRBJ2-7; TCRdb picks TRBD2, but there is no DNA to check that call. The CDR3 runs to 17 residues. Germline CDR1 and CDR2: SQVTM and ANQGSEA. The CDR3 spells CSVSGFSGGPVSGEQYF.

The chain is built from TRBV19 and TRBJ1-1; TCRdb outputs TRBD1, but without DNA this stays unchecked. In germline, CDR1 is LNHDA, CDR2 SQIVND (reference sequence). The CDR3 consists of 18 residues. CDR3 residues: CASSIASGRDARGTEAFF.

The CDR3 reads CASSLTTGNTEAFF. V and J are TRBV5-4 and TRBJ1-1. The CDR3 is 14 residues long. Germline CDR1 and CDR2: SGHNT and YYREEE (reference sequence).